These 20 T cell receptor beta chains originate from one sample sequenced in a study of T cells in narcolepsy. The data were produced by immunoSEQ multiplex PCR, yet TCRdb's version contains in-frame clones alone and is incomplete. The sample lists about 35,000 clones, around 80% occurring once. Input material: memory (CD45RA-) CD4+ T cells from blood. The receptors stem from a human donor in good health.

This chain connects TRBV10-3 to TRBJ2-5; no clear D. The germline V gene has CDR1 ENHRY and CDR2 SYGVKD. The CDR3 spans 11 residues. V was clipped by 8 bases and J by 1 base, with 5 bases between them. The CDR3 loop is CAIRGQETQYF. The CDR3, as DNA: TGTGCCATCCGCGGCCAAGAGACCCAGTACTTC.

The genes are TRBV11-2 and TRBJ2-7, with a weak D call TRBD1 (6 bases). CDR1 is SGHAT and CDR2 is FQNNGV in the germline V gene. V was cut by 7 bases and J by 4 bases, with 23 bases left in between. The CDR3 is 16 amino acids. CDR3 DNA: TGTGCCAGCACCCAGAGCCGTGTGGGGGCGCGGTACGAGCAGTACTTC. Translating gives CASTQSRVGARYEQYF.

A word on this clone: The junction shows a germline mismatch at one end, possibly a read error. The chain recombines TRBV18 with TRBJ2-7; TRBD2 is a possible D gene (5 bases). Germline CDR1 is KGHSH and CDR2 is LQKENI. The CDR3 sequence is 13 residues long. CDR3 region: CASSPLRGQSFDF. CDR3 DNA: TGTGCCAGCTCACCACTACGAGGGCAAAGTTTTGACTTC.

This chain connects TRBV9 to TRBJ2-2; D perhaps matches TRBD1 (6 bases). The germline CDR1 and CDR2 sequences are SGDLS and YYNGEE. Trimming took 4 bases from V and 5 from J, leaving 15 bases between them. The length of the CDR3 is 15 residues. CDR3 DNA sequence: TGTGCCAGCAGCCCCCGGGGCCAGGGGACCGGGGAGCTGTTTTTT. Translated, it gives CASSPRGQGTGELFF.

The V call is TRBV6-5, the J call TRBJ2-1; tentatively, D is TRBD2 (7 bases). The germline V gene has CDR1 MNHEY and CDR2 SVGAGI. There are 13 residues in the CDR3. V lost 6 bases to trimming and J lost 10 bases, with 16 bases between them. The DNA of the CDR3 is TGTGCCAGCAGCCCGCTAGGGGGGGGAGAGCAGTTCTTC. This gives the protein CASSPLGGGEQFF.

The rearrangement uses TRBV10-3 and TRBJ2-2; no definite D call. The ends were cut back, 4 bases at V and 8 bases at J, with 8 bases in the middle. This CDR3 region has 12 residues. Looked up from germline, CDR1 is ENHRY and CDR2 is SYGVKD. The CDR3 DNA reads TGTGCCATCAGTGTGCCTGGGGGGGAGCTGTTTTTT. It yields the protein CAISVPGGELFF.

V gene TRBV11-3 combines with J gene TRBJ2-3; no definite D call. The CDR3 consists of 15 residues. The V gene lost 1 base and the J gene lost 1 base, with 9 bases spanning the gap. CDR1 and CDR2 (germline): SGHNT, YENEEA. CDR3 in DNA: TGTGCCAGCAGCTTAGGAGGAATGGGCACAGATACGCAGTATTTT. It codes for CASSLGGMGTDTQYF.

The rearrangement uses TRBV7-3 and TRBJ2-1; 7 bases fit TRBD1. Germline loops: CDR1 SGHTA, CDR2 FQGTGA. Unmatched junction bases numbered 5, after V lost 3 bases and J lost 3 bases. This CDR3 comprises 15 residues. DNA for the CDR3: TGTGCCAGCAGCTTTAAGGGGGCCAACTACAATGAGCAGTTCTTC. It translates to CASSFKGANYNEQFF.

DNA for the CDR3: TGTGCCAGCAGCGTAGCGTCAGATAGCTCCTACGAGCAGTACTTC. Its protein product is CASSVASDSSYEQYF. The chain links TRBV9 to TRBJ2-5; D is ambiguous. The J call is uncertain, as TRBJ2-7 better fits the DNA end. The germline V gene has CDR1 SGDLS and CDR2 YYNGEE. The CDR3 totals 15 residues.

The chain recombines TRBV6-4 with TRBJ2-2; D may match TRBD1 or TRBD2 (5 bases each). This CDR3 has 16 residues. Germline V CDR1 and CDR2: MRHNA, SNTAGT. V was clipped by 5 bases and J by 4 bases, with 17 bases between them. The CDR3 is CASSQGPSAGTGELFF. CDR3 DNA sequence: TGTGCCAGCAGTCAGGGACCGAGTGCGGGCACCGGGGAGCTGTTTTTT.

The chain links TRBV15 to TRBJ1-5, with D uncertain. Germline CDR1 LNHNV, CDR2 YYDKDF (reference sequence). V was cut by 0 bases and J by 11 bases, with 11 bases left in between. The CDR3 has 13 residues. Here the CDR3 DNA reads TGTGCCACCAGCAGAGATGTCCATCAAGCCCAGCATTTT. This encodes CATSRDVHQAQHF.

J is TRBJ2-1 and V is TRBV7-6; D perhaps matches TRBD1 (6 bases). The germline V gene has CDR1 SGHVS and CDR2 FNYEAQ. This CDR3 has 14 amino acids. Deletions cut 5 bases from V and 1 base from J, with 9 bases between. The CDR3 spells CASSVRGSYNEQFF. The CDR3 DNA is TGTGCCAGCAGCGTGAGGGGGTCCTACAATGAGCAGTTCTTC.

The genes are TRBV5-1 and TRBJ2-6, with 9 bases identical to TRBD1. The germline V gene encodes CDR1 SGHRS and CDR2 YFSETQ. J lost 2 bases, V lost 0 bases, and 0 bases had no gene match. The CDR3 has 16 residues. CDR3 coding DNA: TGCGCCAGCAGCTTGGGACAGGGGGCTGGGGCCAACGTCCTGACTTTC. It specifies CASSLGQGAGANVLTF.

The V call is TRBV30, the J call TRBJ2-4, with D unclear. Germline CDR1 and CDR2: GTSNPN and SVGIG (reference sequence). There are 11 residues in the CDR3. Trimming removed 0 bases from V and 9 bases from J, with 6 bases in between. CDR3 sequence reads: CAWSVEIIQYF. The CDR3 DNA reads TGTGCCTGGAGTGTAGAGATCATTCAGTACTTC.

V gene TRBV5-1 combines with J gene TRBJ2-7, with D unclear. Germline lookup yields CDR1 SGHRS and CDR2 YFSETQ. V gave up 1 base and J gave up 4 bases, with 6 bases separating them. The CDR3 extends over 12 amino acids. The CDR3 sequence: CASSLFSYEQYF. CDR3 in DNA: TGCGCCAGCAGCTTGTTTTCGTACGAGCAGTACTTC.

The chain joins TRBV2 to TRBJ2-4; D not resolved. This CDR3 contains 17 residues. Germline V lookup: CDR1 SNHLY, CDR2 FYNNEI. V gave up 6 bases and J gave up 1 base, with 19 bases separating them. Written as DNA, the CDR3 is TGTGCCAGCAGCCCCGCCCAACTTCCGGACGCCAAAAACATTCAGTACTTC. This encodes CASSPAQLPDAKNIQYF.

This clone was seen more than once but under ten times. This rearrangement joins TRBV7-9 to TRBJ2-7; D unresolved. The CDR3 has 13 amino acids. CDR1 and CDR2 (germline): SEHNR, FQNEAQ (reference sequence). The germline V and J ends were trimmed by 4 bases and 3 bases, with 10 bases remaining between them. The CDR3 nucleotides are TGTGCCAGCAGCTCCGGACGGATCTACGAGCAGTACTTC. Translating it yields CASSSGRIYEQYF.

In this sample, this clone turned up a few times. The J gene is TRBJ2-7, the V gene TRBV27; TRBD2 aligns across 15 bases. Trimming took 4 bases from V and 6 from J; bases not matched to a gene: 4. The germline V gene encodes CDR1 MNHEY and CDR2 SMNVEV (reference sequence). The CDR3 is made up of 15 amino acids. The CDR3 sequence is CASSSGLAGGPEQYF. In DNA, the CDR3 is TGTGCCAGCAGTTCCGGACTAGCGGGGGGGCCCGAGCAGTACTTC.

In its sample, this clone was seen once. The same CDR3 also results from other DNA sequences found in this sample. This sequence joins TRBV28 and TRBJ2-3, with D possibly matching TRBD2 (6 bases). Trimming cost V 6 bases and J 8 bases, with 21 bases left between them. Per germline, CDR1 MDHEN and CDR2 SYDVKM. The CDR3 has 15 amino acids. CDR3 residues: CASSLRDSPVGTQYF. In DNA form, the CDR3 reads TGTGCCAGCAGCCTACGGGACTCCCCTGTGGGTACGCAGTATTTT.

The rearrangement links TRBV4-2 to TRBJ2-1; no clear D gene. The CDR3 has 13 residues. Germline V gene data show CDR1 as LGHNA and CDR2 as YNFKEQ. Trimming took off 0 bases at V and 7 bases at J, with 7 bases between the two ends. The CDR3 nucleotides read TGTGCCAGCAGCCAAGACTCGCTGAATGAGCAGTTCTTC. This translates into CASSQDSLNEQFF.